Listed below are T cell receptor beta chains from one sample, sequenced in a study of blood T cell repertoires in COVID-19. The table came from immunoSEQ multiplex PCR; TCRdb's copy has only in-frame clones and leaves some out. The repertoire consists of 150,000 to 200,000 clones, with roughly nine tenths occurring once and the leading ten covering 9.5% to 13%. Input material: peripheral blood. Receptors were obtained from an older woman with COVID-19, enrolled during active disease. Each CDR3 is given with its conserved first and last residue. The D gene is left open where the match is weak. Not every row has a clone size; where given, it reads once, few, many or a size class.

NA,TRBD2,18,TRBV28,TRBJ2-3,TGTGCCAGCAGTTTAATGGGACTAGCTTATCCTAGCACAGATACGCAGTATTTT,CASSLMGLAYPSTDTQYF
NA,TRBD2,16,TRBV24-1,TRBJ2-1,TGTGCCACCAGTGACCCCGGGAGGGGCAACTACAATGAGCAGTTCTTC,CATSDPGRGNYNEQFF
NA,TRBD1,15,TRBV2,TRBJ1-2,TGTGCCAGCAGTGAAACAGGACAGGCGCACTATGGCTACACCTTC,CASSETGQAHYGYTF
NA,NA,13,TRBV7-3,TRBJ2-1,TGTGCCAGCAGCTTTATAGACAACAATGAGCAGTTCTTC,CASSFIDNNEQFF
once,NA,15,TRBV6-1,TRBJ1-5,TGTGCCAGCAGTGAGCAGGGATATAACAATCAGCCCCAGCATTTT,CASSEQGYNNQPQHF
NA,TRBD2,12,TRBV11-3,TRBJ2-1,TGTGCCAGCAGCGGGCCGGGGGGTGAGCAGTTCTTC,CASSGPGGEQFF
NA,NA,12,TRBV30,TRBJ2-3,TGTGCCTCCGAGCGTCACACAGATACGCAGTATTTT,CASERHTDTQYF
NA,TRBD2,13,TRBV19,TRBJ2-1,TGTGCCAGTACTAGCGGGTACTACAATGAGCAGTTCTTC,CASTSGYYNEQFF
NA,NA,14,TRBV7-2,TRBJ1-1,TGTGCCAGCAGCTTTAAGGAACTAAGTACTGACGCTTTCTTT,CASSFKELSTDAFF
NA,TRBD1,15,TRBV5-6,TRBJ2-1,TGTGCCAGCAGCCTGGACAGGGGACGGTTGGATGAGCAGTTCTTC,CASSLDRGRLDEQFF
NA,TRBD1,11,TRBV30,TRBJ1-1,TGTGCCTGGAGATTAGGGGGCGAAGCTTTCTTT,CAWRLGGEAFF
NA,NA,13,TRBV5-4,TRBJ2-7,TGTGCCAGCAGAGGCGGGAACTCCTACGAGCAGTACTTC,CASRGGNSYEQYF
NA,TRBD2,14,TRBV6-2/TRBV6-3,TRBJ2-2,TGTGCCAGCAGTACCGGGACTAGCACCGGGGAGCTGTTTTTT,CASSTGTSTGELFF
NA,NA,13,TRBV6-6,TRBJ1-6,TGTGCCATTCTACAGGGCGATAATTCACCCCTCCACTTT,CAILQGDNSPLHF
NA,TRBD1,17,TRBV6-2/TRBV6-3,TRBJ1-1,TGTGCCAGCAGTCAGGGACAGGAGTGGTCTTTAAAAACTGAAGCTTTCTTT,CASSQGQEWSLKTEAFF
few,TRBD2,16,TRBV2,TRBJ2-7,TGTGCCAGCAGTCAGGGACTAGCGGGGGCCTGGGGAGAGCAGTACTTC,CASSQGLAGAWGEQYF
NA,NA,13,TRBV7-2,TRBJ1-2,TGTGCCAGCACCCTAATCTACAACTATGGCTACACCTTC,CASTLIYNYGYTF
NA,TRBD1,12,TRBV29-1,TRBJ2-5,TGCAGCGTTGAGGGACAGGGCGAGACCCAGTACTTC,CSVEGQGETQYF
NA,NA,15,TRBV7-2,TRBJ2-3,TGTGCCAGCAGTTGGGCCGGGAGTGGGTTAGATACGCAGTATTTT,CASSWAGSGLDTQYF
NA,NA,16,TRBV27,TRBJ2-6,TGTGCCAGCAGTGACTCTCCTCCTTCTGGGGCCAACGTCCTGACTTTC,CASSDSPPSGANVLTF
NA,TRBD1,13,TRBV27,TRBJ1-2,TGTGCCAGCAGCGAACAGGGGAACTATGGCTACACCTTC,CASSEQGNYGYTF
NA,TRBD2,16,TRBV6-2/TRBV6-3,TRBJ2-7,TGTGCCAGCAGTTACGGGGAGACTAGCGAACCCTACGAGCAGTACTTC,CASSYGETSEPYEQYF
NA,TRBD2,18,TRBV27,TRBJ2-1,TGTGCCAGCAGTCTATTATCCGCTAGCGGATCCTCCTACAATGAGCAGTTCTTC,CASSLLSASGSSYNEQFF
few,NA,11,TRBV27,TRBJ2-7,TGTGCCAGCAGTTTTCGGTCCGAGCAGTACTTC,CASSFRSEQYF
NA,NA,14,TRBV7-9,TRBJ1-1,TGTGCCAGCAGCTCCACAGGGTGGGACACTGAAGCTTTCTTT,CASSSTGWDTEAFF
once,TRBD1,15,TRBV5-1,TRBJ2-1,TGCGCCAGCACCAACCGGGACAGGGGTTTGGATGAGCAGTTCTTC,CASTNRDRGLDEQFF
NA,TRBD1,16,TRBV28,TRBJ1-2,TGTGCCAGCAGTCCGCGGGACAGGGCGGTACACTATGGCTACACCTTC,CASSPRDRAVHYGYTF
NA,TRBD1,14,TRBV19,TRBJ1-2,TGTGCCAGTCGAGACAGGGGTTTAGTAGATGGCTACACCTTC,CASRDRGLVDGYTF
NA,NA,15,TRBV20-1,TRBJ2-1,TGCAGTGCTAGTTTCAATAGGGGCGAGCGCAATGAGCAGTTCTTC,CSASFNRGERNEQFF
NA,NA,15,TRBV27,TRBJ2-1,TGTGCCAGCAGGGGCCTAGCGCCTATAAACAATGAGCAGTTCTTC,CASRGLAPINNEQFF
NA,NA,14,TRBV27,TRBJ1-4,TGTGCCAGCAGATCCCCCAGGTTCGGTGAAAAACTGTTTTTT,CASRSPRFGEKLFF
NA,NA,14,TRBV11-3,TRBJ1-3,TGTGCCAGCAGCTTACCTTCCCCTGGAAACACCATATATTTT,CASSLPSPGNTIYF
NA,NA,17,TRBV6-6,TRBJ1-3,TGTGCCAGCAGTCGCCAAGTGGGCGGGGCAGCTGGAAACACCATATATTTT,CASSRQVGGAAGNTIYF
NA,NA,16,TRBV30,TRBJ2-3,TGTGCCTGGAGTGTAATGGCAGAGACTCTCACAGATACGCAGTATTTT,CAWSVMAETLTDTQYF
few,TRBD1,16,TRBV15,TRBJ1-1,TGTGCCACCAGCAGAGCTGTCGGGACAGGGGCCACTGAAGCTTTCTTT,CATSRAVGTGATEAFF
NA,NA,15,TRBV27,TRBJ1-2,TGTGCCAGCAGTCCCGCTCGAGGGGGAACGGCTGGCTACACCTTC,CASSPARGGTAGYTF
NA,TRBD2,12,TRBV7-2,TRBJ2-7,TGTGCCAGCAGGACTAGCGGTTACGAGCAGTACTTC,CASRTSGYEQYF
NA,TRBD1,14,TRBV5-1,TRBJ1-1,TGCGCCAGCAGCTCAATGACAGGGGTCACTGAAGCTTTCTTT,CASSSMTGVTEAFF
NA,NA,15,TRBV24-1,TRBJ1-2,TGTGCCACCAGTGACCGGTACAGGGATCTCGCTGGCTACACCTTC,CATSDRYRDLAGYTF
few,TRBD1,14,TRBV9,TRBJ1-1,TGTGCCAGCAGCGTAGGGGACAGGGGGACTGAAGCTTTCTTT,CASSVGDRGTEAFF
NA,NA,15,TRBV30,TRBJ1-5,TGTGCCTGGAGTCCAGGGGACCATAGCAATCAGCCCCAGCATTTT,CAWSPGDHSNQPQHF
once,NA,15,TRBV6-5,TRBJ2-3,TGTGCCAGCAACTCCCCGGAGGGGGCGGCGGTTACGCAGTATTTT,CASNSPEGAAVTQYF
NA,NA,15,TRBV11-3,TRBJ2-3,TGTGCCAGCAGCGCCAGACAGGGAGGATCGGATACGCAGTATTTT,CASSARQGGSDTQYF